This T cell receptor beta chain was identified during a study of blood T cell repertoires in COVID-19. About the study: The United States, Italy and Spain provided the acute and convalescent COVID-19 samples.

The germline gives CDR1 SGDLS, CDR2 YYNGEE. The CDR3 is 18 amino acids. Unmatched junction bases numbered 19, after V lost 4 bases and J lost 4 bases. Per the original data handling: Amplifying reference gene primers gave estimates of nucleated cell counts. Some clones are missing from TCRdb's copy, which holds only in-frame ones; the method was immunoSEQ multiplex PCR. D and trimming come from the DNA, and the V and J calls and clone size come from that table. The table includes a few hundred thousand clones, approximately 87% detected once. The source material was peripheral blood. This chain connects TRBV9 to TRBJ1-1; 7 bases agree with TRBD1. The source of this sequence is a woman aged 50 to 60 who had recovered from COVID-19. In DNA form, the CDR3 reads TGTGCCAGCAGCCCCACTCCTGGGACAGTTGTTGATGGCACTGAAGCTTTCTTT. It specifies CASSPTPGTVVDGTEAFF.